Following are 18 T cell receptor beta chains from one sample sequenced in a study of blood T cell repertoires in COVID-19. The table came from immunoSEQ multiplex PCR; TCRdb's copy has only in-frame clones and leaves some out. Here the sample spans tens of thousands of clones, about 83% being singletons. The sample taken for sequencing was peripheral blood. All receptors derive from a middle-aged man with acute or convalescent COVID-19.

V is TRBV4-2 and J is TRBJ1-1; 7 bases align to TRBD1. Germline CDR1 is LGHNA and CDR2 is YNFKEQ. V lost 2 bases and J lost 6; bases outside the gene matches: 12. This CDR3 comprises 16 residues. CDR3 nucleotide sequence: TGTGCCAGCAGCCAAAACCCCCAGGGGGGACAAGCTGAAGCTTTCTTT. It translates to CASSQNPQGGQAEAFF.

The CDR3 region is CASSLQGDRGSHEQYF. Written as DNA, the CDR3 is TGTGCCAGTAGTCTGCAGGGGGACAGGGGTTCCCACGAGCAGTACTTC. The rearrangement links TRBV19 to TRBJ2-7; 10 positions agree with TRBD1. In germline, CDR1 is LNHDA, CDR2 SQIVND (reference sequence). V dropped 5 bases and J dropped 5; count of bases not matched to a gene: 12. This CDR3 comprises 16 residues.

This clone was detected only once. The CDR3 DNA is TGCGCCAGCAGCTCCCAGACAGGGGGAGAGACCCAGTACTTC. It codes for CASSSQTGGETQYF. The rearrangement links TRBV5-1 to TRBJ2-5; 9 nucleotides match TRBD1. Unmatched junction bases numbered 4, after V lost 3 bases and J lost 4 bases. The CDR3 sequence is 14 residues long. The germline V gene encodes CDR1 SGHRS and CDR2 YFSETQ.

This rearrangement joins TRBV5-1 to TRBJ2-1; D uncertain. This CDR3 comprises 15 residues. The ends were cut back, 0 bases at V and 0 bases at J, with 7 bases in the middle. From germline, CDR1 is SGHRS and CDR2 YFSETQ. CDR3 residues: CASSLAESSYNEQFF. The CDR3 DNA sequence: TGCGCCAGCAGCTTGGCCGAGAGCTCCTACAATGAGCAGTTCTTC.

The genes are TRBV3-1 (or the pseudogene TRBV3-2) and TRBJ2-3; TRBD2 is a possible D gene (6 bases). Trimming took 0 bases from V and 3 from J, leaving 16 bases between them. The CDR3 is 17 amino acids. Per germline, CDR1 LGHDT and CDR2 YNNKEL (reference sequence). CDR3 bases: TGTGCCAGCAGCCAAGATACTAGCCCCTGGGGGACAGATACGCAGTATTTT. Translating gives CASSQDTSPWGTDTQYF.

The chain recombines TRBV6-2 or TRBV6-3 with TRBJ1-2; tentatively, D is TRBD1 (6 bases). The CDR3 spans 16 residues. CDR1 is MNHEY and CDR2 is SVGEGT in the germline V gene. The germline V and J ends were trimmed by 4 bases and 4 bases, with 19 bases remaining between them. CDR3 DNA sequence: TGTGCCAGCAGTTTATCAACAGGGAACGGCGGCTATGGCTACACCTTC. Translated, it gives CASSLSTGNGGYGYTF.

This rearrangement joins TRBV15 to TRBJ2-1; D might be TRBD2 (6 bases). The CDR3 length is 16 residues. Germline loops: CDR1 LNHNV, CDR2 YYDKDF (reference sequence). V gave up 0 bases and J gave up 6 bases, with 15 bases separating them. This CDR3 reads CATSRDFEAGSNEQFF. Here the CDR3 DNA reads TGTGCCACCAGCAGAGATTTTGAGGCGGGATCCAATGAGCAGTTCTTC.

This clone was observed a few times. The chain recombines TRBV28 with TRBJ1-5; TRBD1 aligns across 9 bases. The CDR3 loop spans 15 amino acids. V lost 4 bases and J lost 7; bases outside the gene matches: 8. Germline V gives CDR1 MDHEN, CDR2 SYDVKM. CDR3 sequence: CASSSWTGAAQPQHF. CDR3 sequence (DNA): TGTGCCAGCAGTTCCTGGACAGGGGCGGCGCAGCCCCAGCATTTT. Full variable domain (remainder filled in from reference TRBV28 and TRBJ1-5): DVKVTQSSRYLVKRTGEKVFLECVQDMDHENMFWYRQDPGLGLRLIYFSYDVKMKEKGDIPEGYSVSREKKERFSLILESASTNQTSMYLCASSSWTGAAQPQHFGDGTRLSIL.

The CDR3 region is CASSHAAEDSNEKLFF. As DNA, the CDR3 is TGCGCCAGCAGCCATGCTGCAGAGGACAGTAATGAAAAACTGTTTTTT. The chain carries TRBV4-3 and TRBJ1-4; a weak D match, TRBD1 (6 bases). The ends were cut back, 3 bases at V and 4 bases at J, with 15 bases in the middle. CDR3 length: 16 residues. CDR1 is LGHNA and CDR2 is YSLEER in the germline V gene.

The rearrangement joins TRBV19 to TRBJ2-5; TRBD2 matches at 7 bases. Trimming took 3 bases from V and 5 from J; bases not matched to a gene: 12. This CDR3 region has 16 residues. Looked up from germline, CDR1 is LNHDA and CDR2 is SQIVND (reference sequence). In DNA, the CDR3 is TGTGCCAGTAGTATGGACCTCCGGGGGGACGGGGAGACCCAGTACTTC. It is translated as CASSMDLRGDGETQYF.

The chain employs TRBV6-5 and TRBJ2-5; 8 nucleotides agree with TRBD2. V was pared by 5 bases and J by 11 bases, with 7 bases of the junction left unmatched. CDR3 length equals 12 residues. The V gene's germline CDR1 is MNHEY and CDR2 SVGAGI. The CDR3 loop is CASSKRGTSQYF. CDR3 coding DNA: TGTGCCAGCAGTAAGAGGGGGACTAGTCAGTACTTC.

This chain connects TRBV11-2 to TRBJ2-3, with D perhaps matching TRBD2 (7 bases). The V gene lost 3 bases and the J gene lost 3 bases, with 13 bases spanning the gap. Germline-derived CDR1 and CDR2 are SGHAT and FQNNGV. The CDR3 is made up of 15 amino acids. This CDR3 is CASSFRGAGTDTQYF. CDR3 DNA sequence: TGTGCCAGCAGCTTCCGGGGGGCCGGAACAGATACGCAGTATTTT.

The chain employs TRBV4-1 and TRBJ1-6; perhaps TRBD1 as D (5 bases). Trimming shortened V by 1 base and J by 9 bases, and 13 bases separated the two germline ends. Germline V gene sequence: CDR1 MGHRA, CDR2 YSYEKL. The CDR3 has 15 residues. This CDR3 reads CASSQAVQGVSPLHF. CDR3 nucleotides: TGCGCCAGCAGCCAAGCGGTTCAAGGGGTTTCACCCCTCCACTTT.

The chain couples TRBV5-6 to TRBJ1-1; TRBD1 might be the D (5 bases). V lost 7 bases and J 3 bases, leaving 16 bases between the germline ends. Germline V CDR1 and CDR2: SGHDT, YYEEEE. The CDR3 covers 14 residues. Written as DNA, the CDR3 is TGTGCCAGCTCGAGGGTGGAGGGGTACACTGAAGCTTTCTTT. Protein: CASSRVEGYTEAFF.

This clone was counted once. The chain has TRBV2 and TRBJ2-7; D is perhaps TRBD2 (6 bases). The V gene's germline CDR1 is SNHLY and CDR2 FYNNEI. V was pared by 6 bases and J by 2 bases, with 20 bases between. The length of the CDR3 is 16 residues. The CDR3 loop is CASSPWRGGVTYEQYF. Written as DNA, the CDR3 is TGTGCCAGCAGCCCATGGCGGGGTGGAGTTACCTACGAGCAGTACTTC.

The V and J genes are TRBV28 and TRBJ2-1, with D perhaps matching TRBD1 (7 bases). Trimming took off 7 bases at V and 4 bases at J, with 20 bases between the two ends. CDR1 is MDHEN, CDR2 SYDVKM, per germline. There are 16 residues in the CDR3. In DNA form, the CDR3 reads TGTGCCAGCATGGCAGGGGGGTTGGACGGGTACAATGAGCAGTTCTTC. It encodes CASMAGGLDGYNEQFF.

CDR3 DNA: TGCGCCAGCAGCCAAGATTGGAGGGTATTGCCCCAGCATTTT. It is translated as CASSQDWRVLPQHF. This sequence joins TRBV4-3 and TRBJ1-5; no definite D call. Trimming removed 0 bases from V and 9 bases from J, with 12 bases in between. CDR1 LGHNA and CDR2 YSLEER come from the germline V gene. The CDR3 length is 14 residues.

The table lists this clone with a few counts. The V gene is TRBV19, the J gene TRBJ1-2, with D maybe TRBD1 (6 bases). The CDR3 runs 16 residues. Germline lookup yields CDR1 LNHDA and CDR2 SQIVND (reference sequence). Trimming removed 2 bases at V and 4 bases at J, with 17 bases between. The CDR3 loop is CASSITSIQGSYGYTF. In DNA form, the CDR3 reads TGTGCCAGTAGTATAACATCCATCCAGGGGTCCTATGGCTACACCTTC.